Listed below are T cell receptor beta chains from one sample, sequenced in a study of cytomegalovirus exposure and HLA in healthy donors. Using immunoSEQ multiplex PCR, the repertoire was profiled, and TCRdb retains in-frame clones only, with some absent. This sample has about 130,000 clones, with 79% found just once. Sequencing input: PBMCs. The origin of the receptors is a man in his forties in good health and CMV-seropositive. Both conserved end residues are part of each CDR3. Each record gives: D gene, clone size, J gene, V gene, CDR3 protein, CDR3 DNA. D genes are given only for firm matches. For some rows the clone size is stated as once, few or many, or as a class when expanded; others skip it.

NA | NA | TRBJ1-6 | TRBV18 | CASSPPEGYNSPLHF | TGTGCCAGCTCCCCTCCCGAGGGCTATAATTCACCCCTCCACTTT
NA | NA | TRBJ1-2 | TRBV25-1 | CASSENGRQYYGYTF | TGTGCCAGCAGTGAAAATGGGAGGCAATACTATGGCTACACCTTC
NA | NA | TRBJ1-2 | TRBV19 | CASNRGTGGGLDYGYTF | TGTGCCAGTAATCGTGGGACCGGGGGAGGTTTGGACTATGGCTACACCTTC
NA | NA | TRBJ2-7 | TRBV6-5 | CASSYRRRDYEQYF | TGTGCCAGCAGTTACCGTCGGAGGGACTACGAGCAGTACTTC
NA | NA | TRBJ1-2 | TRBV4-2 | CASSQAAANYGYTF | TGTGCCAGCAGCCAAGCGGCGGCTAACTATGGCTACACCTTC
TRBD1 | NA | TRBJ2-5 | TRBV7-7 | CASSSGTGTQETQYF | TGTGCTAGCAGCTCGGGGACAGGCACACAAGAGACCCAGTACTTC
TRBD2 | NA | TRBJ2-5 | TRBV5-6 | CASSSPGGKETQYF | TGTGCCAGCAGCTCCCCGGGAGGGAAAGAGACCCAGTACTTC
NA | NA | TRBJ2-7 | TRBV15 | CATSVGLLFYEQYF | TGTGCCACCAGCGTGGGACTCCTATTCTACGAGCAGTACTTC
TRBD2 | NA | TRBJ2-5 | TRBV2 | CASSPRRSGGEETQYF | TGTGCCAGCAGTCCAAGACGTAGCGGGGGAGAAGAGACCCAGTACTTC
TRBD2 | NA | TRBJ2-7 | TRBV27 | CASSPRAGRAYEQYF | TGTGCCAGCAGTCCGAGAGCGGGAAGAGCCTACGAGCAGTACTTC
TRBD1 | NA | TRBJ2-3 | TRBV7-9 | CASNRDRDSNTQYF | TGTGCCAGCAACCGCGACAGGGATTCGAATACGCAGTATTTT
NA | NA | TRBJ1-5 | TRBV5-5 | CASSFRLDTPYSNQPQHF | TGTGCCAGCAGCTTTCGACTAGACACCCCATATAGCAATCAGCCCCAGCATTTT
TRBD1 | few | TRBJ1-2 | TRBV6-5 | CASSSQGGGYTF | TGTGCCAGCAGCAGCCAGGGGGGTGGCTACACCTTC
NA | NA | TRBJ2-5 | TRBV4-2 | CASSQDSGAGEQYF | TGTGCCAGCAGCCAAGATTCAGGGGCAGGGGAGCAGTACTTC
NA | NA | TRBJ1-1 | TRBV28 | CASSPRDLNTEAFF | TGTGCCAGCAGTCCCCGGGACTTAAACACTGAAGCTTTCTTT
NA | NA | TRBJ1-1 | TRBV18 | CASSPSSVNTEAFF | TGTGCCAGCTCACCTTCATCGGTGAACACTGAAGCTTTCTTT
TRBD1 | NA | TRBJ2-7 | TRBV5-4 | CASSPSDRGPYEQYF | TGTGCCAGCAGTCCCTCGGACAGGGGACCCTACGAGCAGTACTTC
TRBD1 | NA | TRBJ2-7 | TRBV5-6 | CASSSTGIYEQYF | TGTGCCAGCAGCTCGACAGGGATCTACGAGCAGTACTTC
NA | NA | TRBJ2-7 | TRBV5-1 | CASSPGTPSYEQYF | TGCGCCAGCAGCCCGGGGACACCGTCCTACGAGCAGTACTTC
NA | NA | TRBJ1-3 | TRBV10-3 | CAIIRQAGSGNTIYF | TGTGCCATCATCCGACAGGCGGGCTCTGGAAACACCATATATTTT
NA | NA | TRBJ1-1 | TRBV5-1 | CASSLDSMNTEAFF | TGCGCCAGCAGCTTGGACAGCATGAACACTGAAGCTTTCTTT
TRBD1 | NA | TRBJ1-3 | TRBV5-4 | CASSIRTGGNTIYF | TGTGCCAGCAGCATACGGACAGGGGGAAACACCATATATTTT
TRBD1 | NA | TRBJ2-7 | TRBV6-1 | CASSEGQGREQYF | TGTGCCAGCAGTGAAGGACAGGGGCGGGAGCAGTACTTC
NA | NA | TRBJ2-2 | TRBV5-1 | CASSLGGLGTGELFF | TGCGCCAGCAGCTTGGGGGGCCTCGGGACCGGGGAGCTGTTTTTT
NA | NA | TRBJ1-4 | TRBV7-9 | CASSLATNEKLFF | TGTGCCAGCAGCTTGGCTACTAATGAAAAACTGTTTTTT
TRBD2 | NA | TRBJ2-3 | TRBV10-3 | CAISLTSGSSTDTQYF | TGTGCCATCAGCCTAACTAGCGGGAGCTCAACAGATACGCAGTATTTT
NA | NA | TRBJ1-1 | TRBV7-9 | CASSLAQGMVAEAFF | TGTGCCAGCAGCTTAGCCCAGGGGATGGTGGCTGAAGCTTTCTTT
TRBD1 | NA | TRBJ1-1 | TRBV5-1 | CASSFSGGGNTEAFF | TGCGCCAGCAGCTTCTCAGGGGGAGGGAACACTGAAGCTTTCTTT
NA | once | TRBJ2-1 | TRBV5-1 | CASSLGRGLSSYNEQFF | TGCGCCAGCAGCTTGGGTCGGGGGTTAAGCTCCTACAATGAGCAGTTCTTC
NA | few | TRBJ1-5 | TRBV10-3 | CAISESGLKGSQHF | TGTGCCATCAGTGAGTCGGGGCTGAAGGGGTCCCAGCATTTT
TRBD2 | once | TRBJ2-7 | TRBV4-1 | CASSQQGGSFYEQYF | TGCGCCAGCAGCCAACAGGGAGGGTCCTTCTACGAGCAGTACTTC
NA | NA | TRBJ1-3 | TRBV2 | CASSLGPGNTIYF | TGTGCCAGCAGTCTCGGTCCCGGAAACACCATATATTTT
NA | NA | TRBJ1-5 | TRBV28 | CASSLIGDDQPQHF | TGTGCCAGCAGTTTAATAGGGGATGATCAGCCCCAGCATTTT
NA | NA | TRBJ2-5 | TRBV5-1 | CASSLEANLKETQYF | TGCGCCAGCAGCCTAGAGGCAAACCTAAAAGAGACCCAGTACTTC
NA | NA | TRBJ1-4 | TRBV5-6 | CASTPGGGEKLFF | TGTGCCAGCACCCCGGGGGGTGGAGAAAAACTGTTTTTT
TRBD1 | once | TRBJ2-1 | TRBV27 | CASSPRTGDGRSYNEQFF | TGTGCCAGCAGTCCGCGGACAGGGGATGGGCGCTCCTACAATGAGCAGTTCTTC
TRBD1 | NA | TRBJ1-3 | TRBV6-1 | CASRGQISGNTIYF | TGTGCCAGCAGGGGACAGATCTCTGGAAACACCATATATTTT
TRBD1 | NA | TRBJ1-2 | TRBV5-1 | CASSLDRTGAIGGYTF | TGCGCCAGCAGCTTGGATCGGACAGGGGCGATCGGTGGCTACACCTTC
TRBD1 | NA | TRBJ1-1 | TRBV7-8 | CASSLDRGNTEAFF | TGTGCCAGCAGCTTAGACAGGGGGAACACTGAAGCTTTCTTT
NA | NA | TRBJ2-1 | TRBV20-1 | CSVKGLDEQFF | TGCAGTGTAAAGGGACTCGATGAGCAGTTCTTC
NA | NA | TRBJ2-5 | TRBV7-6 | CASSLGGVQETQYF | TGTGCCAGCAGCTTAGGCGGAGTCCAAGAGACCCAGTACTTC
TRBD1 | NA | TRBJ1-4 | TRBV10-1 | CASSDGTDTEKLFF | TGCGCCAGCAGCGATGGGACAGACACAGAAAAACTGTTTTTT
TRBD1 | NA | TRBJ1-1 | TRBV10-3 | CAISGGQGGTEAFF | TGTGCCATCAGTGGGGGACAGGGTGGTACTGAAGCTTTCTTT
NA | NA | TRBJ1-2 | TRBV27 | CASSFSPQPPGIYGYTF | TGTGCCAGCAGTTTTTCCCCTCAACCCCCGGGAATCTATGGCTACACCTTC
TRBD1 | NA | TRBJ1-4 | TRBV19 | CASREDRGGRRSNEKLFF | TGTGCCAGTAGAGAGGACAGGGGCGGGAGAAGGTCTAATGAAAAACTGTTTTTT
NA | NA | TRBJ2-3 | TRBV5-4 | CASSSDSTDTQYF | TGTGCCAGCAGCTCAGATAGCACAGATACGCAGTATTTT
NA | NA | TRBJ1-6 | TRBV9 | CASTLTPSSYNSPLHF | TGTGCCAGCACCTTGACACCCAGCTCCTATAATTCACCCCTCCACTTT
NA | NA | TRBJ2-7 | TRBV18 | CASSPAGSYEQYF | TGTGCCAGCTCTCCGGCAGGGTCCTACGAGCAGTACTTC
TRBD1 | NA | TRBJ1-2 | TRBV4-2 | CASSQLDRGRGGYTF | TGTGCCAGCAGCCAATTGGACAGGGGGCGCGGAGGCTACACCTTC
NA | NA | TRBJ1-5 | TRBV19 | CASSIGRRQPQHF | TGTGCCAGTAGTATAGGAAGGAGACAGCCCCAGCATTTT
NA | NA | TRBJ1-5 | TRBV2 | CASSEGHVRNQPQHF | TGTGCCAGCAGTGAAGGACACGTAAGAAATCAGCCCCAGCATTTT
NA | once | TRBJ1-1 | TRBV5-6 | CASSLRPGTEAFF | TGTGCCAGCAGCTTGAGGCCGGGCACTGAAGCTTTCTTT
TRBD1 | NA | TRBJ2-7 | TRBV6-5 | CASSPSWDRAHEQYF | TGTGCCAGCAGTCCTTCCTGGGACAGGGCCCACGAGCAGTACTTC